These 3 T cell receptor beta chains came from one sample sequenced in a study of T cells in Graves' hyperthyroidism and ophthalmopathy. RNA transcripts yielded amplified TCR beta CDR3 regions. The HTBI primer set served for first-round RT-PCR of the TCR CDR3. TCRdb itself ran the multiplex PCR reads through MiXCR, one entry per CDR3 protein. The table lists approximately 590,000 distinct CDR3 sequences, less than 20% of them singletons. The sequenced material came from blood. These receptors were collected from a woman aged 25 to 39 with Graves' hyperthyroidism.

V usage is TRBV5-6 and J usage is TRBJ2-1; unclear D gene. With 0 bases removed from V and 5 bases from J, the gap between germline ends came to 12 bases. Per the germline V gene, CDR1 is SGHDT and CDR2 is YYEEEE. CDR3 length equals 15 residues. The CDR3 protein is CASSLEYQLDNEQFF. CDR3 in DNA: TGTGCCAGCAGCTTGGAGTACCAGTTAGACAATGAGCAGTTCTTC.

The table lists this clonotype with many counts. The chain combines TRBV7-3 with TRBJ2-2, with D possibly being TRBD1 (5 bases). Trimming removed 4 bases at V and 4 bases at J, with 10 bases between. CDR1 is SGHTA, CDR2 FQGTGA, per germline. This CDR3 region has 14 residues. CDR3 region: CASSSNQGTGELFF. The CDR3, as DNA: TGTGCCAGCAGCTCGAACCAGGGCACCGGGGAGCTGTTTTTT.

This clonotype was seen many times. The chain links TRBV11-3 to TRBJ2-2; 14 positions agree with TRBD2. The V segment lost 5 bases and the J segment 6 bases; nucleotides outside the gene matches: 5. CDR1 SGHNT and CDR2 YENEEA come from the germline V gene. The CDR3 runs to 16 residues. CDR3 DNA: TGTGCCAGCAGCCTGGGACTAGCGGGAGTAGCCGGGGAGCTGTTTTTT. It specifies CASSLGLAGVAGELFF.